Below, one T cell receptor (beta chain) is given with its context. The sample holds many counts of this clone. Its antigen specificity is not known. The record has no base qualities; no much larger clone is one base away. The cohort consisted of some 670 healthy bone marrow donors. All cohort members were sampled while nominally healthy, although unrecorded immune exposures were likely present. The donor was CMV seropositive and belonged to the group of 250 to 300 seropositive cohort members. A peripheral blood sample was collected from each donor, and TCR beta sequencing was performed on peripheral blood mononuclear cells. Genomic DNA extraction from the blood cell samples was performed with the Qiagen DNeasy Blood Extraction Kit. This entry comes from a study of cytomegalovirus exposure and HLA in healthy donors (dated by TCRdb to the late 2010s). Context from the whole study: An earlier analysis of some 600 of the donors reported approximately 280 Gb of sequence data and roughly 120 million unique TCR beta sequences obtained from about 180 million T cells. A later genetic analysis took genome-wide SNP genotypes for 398 of the 666 donors and used that subset as a discovery cohort. Alongside the repertoire data, information on donor age, sex, ethnicity and CMV serostatus was compiled. The aim of the study was to test whether cataloging public T cell receptors could identify signatures of past pathogen exposure. The later analysis used no new phenotypic data to find candidate immune exposures, relying instead on TCR beta sequences and their occurrence across donors. To predict cytomegalovirus infection status, the study combined high-throughput TCR immunosequencing, statistical association of individual TCRs with disease status, and machine learning. To decide whether each TCR beta V gene segment behaved as functional or pseudogenic, an earlier analysis of some 600 of the donors relied on high-throughput TCR beta sequencing. The number of donors typed differed by locus, with about 620-630 for A, B, C, DRB1 and DQB1, roughly 520 for DQA1, 600 to 610 for DPA1, and roughly 450 for DPB1. An early release covering just under 650 HLA-typed donors comprised about 310 gigabases of sequencing data and roughly 85 million unique TCR sequences. Because of strong linkage in the cohort, roughly five DR-DQ haplotypes were treated as single units for association and clustering. The T cell repertoires of around 730 subjects were profiled by immunosequencing and related to cytomegalovirus serostatus. All discovery cohort repertoires had been generated on a single sequencing platform. A later analysis re-examined previously published TCR beta repertoires from about 670 donors and added high-resolution HLA genotyping to investigate patterns of TCR occurrence. Across 398 genotyped donors of the cohort, an average of roughly 200,000 unique TCR beta nucleotide sequences per donor were sequenced, and around 20% of those sequences were non-productive. Along with the roughly 670-subject first cohort, a separate validation cohort of over 90 different subjects was used. HLA typing included class I and class II loci at four-digit resolution. Among the 398 genotyped donors, around 79% belonged to the genetic ancestry cluster associated with self-reported Caucasian donors. On the study overall, not on this receptor specifically: In a later analysis, several top co-occurrence clusters were reported to appear linked to parvovirus B19, influenza, CMV and Epstein-Barr virus. In the study, around 150 TCR beta chains were listed as associated with cytomegalovirus. In vitro tests confirmed that a few of the cytomegalovirus-associated TCR beta chains recognize cytomegalovirus antigens. In a later analysis, some 18,000 TCR beta sequences were associated with specific HLA alleles at a false discovery rate of 0.05. Correlated functional status among segregating V segments might be attributable to linkage disequilibrium, but an unknown experimental factor could not be ruled out. According to the authors, the approach could potentially be generalized to other disease states and immunological phenotypes. Because some donors lacked HLA typing at each locus, the association tests relied only on the typed subset. Because counts were too low, some 16 rarely observed V segments, including chromosome 9 orphons, were excluded from the earlier analysis of 587 of the donors. V-gene and J-gene trimming of TCR beta chains was associated with a missense DCLRE1C variant in a later genetic analysis, and the association was replicated in an independent cohort. Sequencing depth was assumed to be roughly uniform across donors in the presence/absence analyses, though that assumption may not hold. The sequencing pipeline was judged likely to have produced a cluster of highly shared sequence variants as a technical artifact. In both the original and validation cohorts, the classifier was reported to diagnose cytomegalovirus status with high specificity and sensitivity. In a later analysis, most CMV-associated TCR beta chains were found to appear HLA-restricted, with HLA associations seemingly driven largely by CMV exposure. Because the 87-base-pair reads could not distinguish some IMGT-functional V segments, including TRBV6-2 and TRBV6-3, those segments were excluded. For the cohort, immune exposure information was limited to CMV serostatus. In a later analysis, HLA-associated TCR beta chains were found to be more clonally expanded and to have lower generation probabilities than equally common non-associated chains. In an earlier analysis of 450 to 750 of the donors, most TCR beta V segments appeared in productive rearrangements about 87% or about 30% of the time, broadly matching IMGT annotations. A later analysis found that TCR association rates varied across HLA loci, with DRB1 alleles showing the most associated TCRs and HLA-C alleles the fewest. Across donors, most TCR sequences were observed very rarely, whereas some public TCRs were present in many individuals. When HLA alleles, especially DR and DQ, strongly co-occurred, TCR associations were difficult to assign to individual alleles. Only TCR beta chains were sequenced in this cohort, and the absence of alpha or paired-chain data limited detectable features. A further reported finding was that TCR beta sequences accurately predicted the HLA-A and HLA-B alleles for most subjects in the first cohort. Compared with the roughly 600-donor mean, donors in an Asian-associated ancestry cluster had fewer N-insertions in productive TCRs, according to a later genetic analysis.

To prepare the library, the immunoSEQ multiplex PCR assay was applied. The multiplex PCR relied on a mix of 60 forward primers for TCR Vbeta segments and 13 reverse primers for TCR Jbeta segments. The CDR3 region of rearranged TCR beta genes was amplified from genomic DNA by a multiplex PCR assay. The amplified TCR beta libraries were sequenced on the Illumina HiSeq System as 87-base-pair reads. The authors' pipeline ran thus. A later analysis counted around 72 million unique TCR beta chains across the 500 to 850 repertoires, and some 12 million of these chains were shared by at least two donors. Raw reads were error-corrected and collapsed into unique sequences with a nearest-neighbor algorithm that merged closely related sequences to remove PCR and sequencing errors. To assign V, D and J gene segments, CDR3 sequences were aligned to IMGT reference sequences. For a sequence to be retained, a match of at least six nucleotides was required to both a V gene segment and a J gene segment. A rearrangement counted as productive if the CDR3 had no stop codons and remained in frame with V and J, and every other rearrangement counted as non-productive. CDR3 was defined according to IMGT convention as the region running from the second conserved V-encoded cysteine to the conserved J-encoded phenylalanine. Sequences without an unambiguous match to a single V gene segment were excluded from the earlier analysis of about 630 of the donors. An earlier analysis of some 500 of the donors classified V segments as functional when productive rearrangements were above 56.7% and as segregating when the standard deviation between donors was above 5%. A statistical classification framework was built to diagnose cytomegalovirus status from the catalog of TCR beta chain sequences. In a later analysis, TCR nucleotide sequences were compared against IMGT/GENE-DB human TR gene sequences so that V and J genes could be assigned. Using the TCRdist pipeline, a later analysis assigned CDR3 sequences along with most-parsimonious VDJ recombination scenarios. A later analysis defined each TCR beta chain by its CDR3 amino acid sequence plus V-gene family, and excluded reads lacking a unique V-gene family. To address suspected cross-contamination and a sequencing artifact, a later analysis removed approximately 590 highly shared, low-generation-probability nucleotide sequences. In a later analysis, a clonal expansion index was calculated for each public chain from normalized within-repertoire ranks of inferred template counts. A later analysis computed generation probabilities with a VDJ recombination model fitted to out-of-frame rearrangements, and checked the results against IGoR. In a later analysis, hypergeometric tests were used to score TCR-TCR, TCR-HLA and TCR-CMV co-occurrence, with a repertoire-size bias correction applied to TCR pairs. In a later analysis, false discovery rates were estimated by permuting HLA or CMV assignments 20 times. In a later analysis, co-occurring TCRs were grouped with DBSCAN, and TCRdist sequence similarity was added when clustering was performed within HLA-allele-positive subsets. Repertoires with fewer than 30,000 or more than 120,000 public chains, plus five repertoires with anomalous nucleotide sharing, were excluded from co-occurrence clustering. TCRdb took this table from immuneACCESS and kept in-frame rearrangements with V and J called. Such tables lack part of the clones; where checked against another copy, unresolved V genes explain under half of the gap, and the rest is unexplained. D and trimming come from the DNA, and the V and J calls and clone size come from that table. This sample gives under 120,000 clones in total; approximately 66% of them show up just once. In total, the top ten clones hold 11% of the sample.

The cysteine opens and the phenylalanine closes a CDR3 of 13 amino acids. Solely the CDR3 DNA is kept, with 39 bases framed from the first base. V and J are truncated by 4 bases and 6 bases respectively, leaving an intervening sequence of 11 bases. Looking up the germline V gene yields CDR1 SGHRS and CDR2 YFSETQ. This sequence was found in a man in his forties or fifties in good health and CMV-seropositive. The rearrangement joined TRBV5-1 to TRBJ1-5; a tentative D match to TRBD1 spans 6 bases. The source material was PBMCs. The DNA sequence is as follows: TGCGCCAGCAGCCTGGACAGTTCTCAGCCCCAGCATTTT. It translates as CASSLDSSQPQHF.